The rows below give T cell receptor beta chains drawn from one sample of a study of a mutant IDH1 vaccine in newly diagnosed glioma. For these receptors, no antigen is known. The repertoire was sequenced with immunoSEQ multiplex PCR; TCRdb's copy has only in-frame clones and lacks some. The sample has 38,000 or so clones, about nine tenths seen once. The material was PBMCs, obtained from a glioma patient whose treatment included an IDH1 peptide vaccine. These receptor sequences come from a man aged 50-60 years with glioma. CDR3s include the opening cysteine and the closing phenylalanine or tryptophan. The D gene is left open where the match is weak. The size entry is marked missing in some rows and otherwise reads once, few, many or a size class.

v_call	j_call	d_call	clone_size	cdr3_aa	cdr3_nt
TRBV30	TRBJ1-5	.	.	CAWSVRLGNQPQHF	TGTGCCTGGAGTGTACGTCTTGGGAATCAGCCCCAGCATTTT
TRBV7-9	TRBJ2-5	TRBD1	once	CASSLAGQGRVTQYF	TGTGCCAGCAGCTTAGCTGGACAGGGGCGGGTGACCCAGTACTTC
TRBV19	TRBJ2-7	TRBD2	.	CASTVGSGTYEQYF	TGTGCCAGTACGGTTGGCAGCGGGACCTACGAGCAGTACTTC
TRBV28	TRBJ1-5	.	.	CASSRFRGEYSNQPQHF	TGTGCCAGCAGTCGATTTCGGGGGGAATATAGCAATCAGCCCCAGCATTTT
TRBV5-1	TRBJ2-1	TRBD1	.	CASSLHRGADWNEQFF	TGCGCCAGCAGCTTGCACAGGGGAGCGGATTGGAATGAGCAGTTCTTC
TRBV6-1	TRBJ1-5	.	.	CASSEFGDGTFPQHF	TGTGCCAGCAGTGAATTCGGGGACGGCACGTTCCCCCAGCATTTT
TRBV5-6	TRBJ1-5	TRBD1	once	CASSSDRGLTQPQHF	TGTGCCAGCAGCTCGGACAGGGGGTTAACTCAGCCCCAGCATTTT
TRBV7-9	TRBJ2-7	TRBD1	.	CASSHTTTGTDFSYEQYF	TGTGCCAGCAGCCACACGACCACCGGGACAGATTTTTCCTACGAGCAGTACTTC
TRBV5-6	TRBJ2-6	.	.	CASRKRQSGANVLTF	TGTGCCAGCAGGAAGAGACAGTCTGGGGCCAACGTCCTGACTTTC
TRBV5-3	TRBJ2-3	.	.	CARRVVHSTDTQYF	TGTGCCAGAAGGGTCGTCCACTCCACAGATACGCAGTATTTT
TRBV29-1	TRBJ2-5	.	.	CSVEHTRETQYF	TGCAGCGTCGAACATACTAGAGAGACCCAGTACTTC
TRBV30	TRBJ2-1	TRBD2	.	CAWDVGGSWNEQFF	TGTGCCTGGGACGTCGGCGGGAGTTGGAACGAGCAGTTCTTC
TRBV19	TRBJ2-7	TRBD1	.	CASSTYRTGGNEQYF	TGTGCCAGTAGTACTTACCGGACAGGGGGAAACGAGCAGTACTTC
TRBV6-1	TRBJ2-1	.	.	CASSESRARNEQFF	TGTGCCAGCAGTGAAAGCAGGGCTCGGAATGAGCAGTTCTTC
TRBV15	TRBJ1-3	.	.	CATRPGSGNTIYF	TGTGCCACCAGGCCGGGTTCTGGAAACACCATATATTTT
TRBV7-9	TRBJ2-2	.	once	CASSPPGPRITGELFF	TGTGCCAGCAGCCCCCCGGGACCCCGGATCACCGGGGAGCTGTTTTTT
TRBV25-1	TRBJ1-1	TRBD1	.	CASNDRANTEAFF	TGTGCCAGCAACGACAGGGCCAACACTGAAGCTTTCTTT
TRBV11-2	TRBJ2-2	TRBD1	.	CASSQRTGPTGELFF	TGTGCCAGCAGCCAGCGGACAGGTCCCACCGGGGAGCTGTTTTTT
TRBV30	TRBJ2-7	TRBD1	.	CAWSPGQGFYEQYF	TGTGCCTGGAGTCCGGGACAGGGGTTCTACGAGCAGTACTTC
TRBV5-6	TRBJ2-2	TRBD2	.	CASNSPFSGTYTGELFF	TGTGCCAGCAACTCCCCCTTTAGCGGGACCTACACCGGGGAGCTGTTTTTT
TRBV4-3	TRBJ2-2	.	.	CASSQSFGNTGELFF	TGCGCCAGCAGCCAGTCTTTCGGGAACACCGGGGAGCTGTTTTTT
TRBV19	TRBJ2-7	TRBD2	.	CASSDVGLAGSYEQYF	TGTGCCAGTAGCGACGTGGGACTAGCGGGATCTTACGAGCAGTACTTC
TRBV5-1	TRBJ2-1	TRBD2	.	CASSLVSGRVSYNEQFF	TGCGCCAGCAGCTTGGTTAGCGGGAGGGTTAGCTACAATGAGCAGTTCTTC
TRBV6-6	TRBJ1-2	.	.	CGATLGANYGYTF	TGTGGAGCTACTCTGGGGGCGAACTATGGCTACACCTTC
TRBV27	TRBJ2-3	.	once	CASSLEGGTDTQYF	TGTGCCAGCAGTTTAGAAGGGGGCACAGATACGCAGTATTTT
TRBV19	TRBJ1-5	.	.	CASSWRNQPQHF	TGTGCCAGTAGTTGGCGCAATCAGCCCCAGCATTTT
TRBV27	TRBJ1-1	.	.	CASSPGFSFKGTEAFF	TGTGCCAGCAGCCCCGGTTTTAGCTTCAAGGGAACCGAAGCTTTCTTT
TRBV30	TRBJ1-5	.	.	CAWSRNTGSNQPQHF	TGTGCCTGGAGCCGGAATACAGGGAGCAATCAGCCCCAGCATTTT
TRBV6-5	TRBJ1-4	TRBD1	.	CASSYTQGASREKLFF	TGTGCCAGCAGTTACACACAGGGGGCATCTCGTGAAAAACTGTTTTTT
TRBV28	TRBJ1-5	.	few	CASSSTQGVAYQPQHF	TGTGCCAGCAGTTCCACCCAGGGAGTTGCTTACCAGCCCCAGCATTTT
TRBV9	TRBJ1-1	.	.	CASSVGWETEAFF	TGTGCCAGCAGCGTAGGTTGGGAGACTGAAGCTTTCTTT
TRBV15	TRBJ2-4	.	.	CATSRDWPGNIQYF	TGTGCCACCAGCAGAGATTGGCCGGGAAACATTCAGTACTTC
TRBV5-1	TRBJ1-2	TRBD1	.	CASSGGQGGDGYTF	TGCGCCAGCAGCGGGGGACAGGGAGGAGATGGCTACACCTTC
TRBV27	TRBJ1-5	TRBD1	.	CASSPSTGTQPQHF	TGTGCCAGCAGTCCCTCGACAGGGACTCAGCCCCAGCATTTT
TRBV18	TRBJ1-4	TRBD1	once	CASSRETGGPYEKLFF	TGTGCCAGCTCACGAGAGACAGGGGGGCCGTATGAAAAACTGTTTTTT
TRBV5-6	TRBJ2-6	.	once	CASSPTGIGSGANVLTF	TGTGCCAGCAGCCCCACAGGGATAGGCTCTGGGGCCAACGTCCTGACTTTC
TRBV6-5	TRBJ2-7	.	.	CASDPHEQYF	TGTGCCAGCGACCCCCACGAGCAGTACTTC
TRBV5-6	TRBJ2-4	.	.	CASSLRPGPQSIAKNIQYF	TGTGCCAGCAGCTTGAGGCCGGGGCCCCAATCTATAGCCAAAAACATTCAGTACTTC
TRBV10-2	TRBJ2-7	TRBD1	.	CASSETRTGWEQYF	TGCGCCAGCAGTGAGACCCGGACAGGGTGGGAGCAGTACTTC
TRBV5-6	TRBJ1-5	.	once	CASSLGRTPSNQPQHF	TGTGCCAGCAGCTTGGGCCGGACTCCTAGCAATCAGCCCCAGCATTTT
TRBV5-1	TRBJ2-3	.	.	CASSLATSVSYTQYF	TGCGCCAGCAGCTTGGCGACATCCGTTTCATATACGCAGTATTTT
TRBV5-4	TRBJ2-3	.	.	CASSTGVQVGDTQYF	TGTGCCAGCAGCACTGGGGTGCAGGTCGGAGATACGCAGTATTTT
TRBV2	TRBJ2-5	TRBD2	.	CASNSAGGARETQYF	TGTGCCAGCAACTCGGCGGGAGGGGCCCGGGAGACCCAGTACTTC
TRBV18	TRBJ1-4	.	.	CASEGPANEKLFF	TGTGCCAGTGAGGGGCCGGCTAATGAAAAACTGTTTTTT
TRBV2	TRBJ2-7	TRBD2	few	CASIPSPFSGRTYEQYF	TGTGCCAGCATACCTTCCCCTTTTAGCGGGAGGACCTACGAGCAGTACTTC
TRBV4-2	TRBJ1-5	TRBD1	once	CASSQWGQSNQPQHF	TGTGCCAGCAGCCAGTGGGGACAGAGCAATCAGCCCCAGCATTTT
TRBV6-6	TRBJ1-2	TRBD1	.	CASSRAGTGYGYTF	TGTGCCAGCAGCAGGGCTGGGACAGGTTATGGCTACACCTTC